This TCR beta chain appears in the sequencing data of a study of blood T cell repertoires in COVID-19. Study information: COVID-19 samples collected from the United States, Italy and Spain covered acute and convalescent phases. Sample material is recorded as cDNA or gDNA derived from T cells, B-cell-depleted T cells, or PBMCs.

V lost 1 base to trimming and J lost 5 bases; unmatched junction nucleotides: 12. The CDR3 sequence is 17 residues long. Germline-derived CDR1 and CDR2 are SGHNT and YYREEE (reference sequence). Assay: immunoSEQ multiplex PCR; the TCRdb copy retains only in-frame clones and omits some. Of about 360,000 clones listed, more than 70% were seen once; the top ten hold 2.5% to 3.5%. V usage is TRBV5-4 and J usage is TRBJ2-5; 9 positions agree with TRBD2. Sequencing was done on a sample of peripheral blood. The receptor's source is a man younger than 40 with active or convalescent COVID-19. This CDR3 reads CASSLSPKGGRAETQYF. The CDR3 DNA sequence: TGTGCCAGCAGCTTGTCCCCTAAAGGCGGGAGGGCCGAGACCCAGTACTTC.